A single sample is the source of the 28 T cell receptor beta chains below, sequenced in a study of graft-versus-host responses after intestinal transplantation. Profiled with immunoSEQ multiplex PCR; TCRdb holds only in-frame clones, not every one. This table holds more than 45,000 clones, 90% to 95% found once. This sample comprised PBMCs, obtained about 4 months after intestinal transplantation. Receptors originate from a human patient who received an intestinal transplant, so some T cells may come from the graft donor.

The V call is TRBV25-1, the J call TRBJ1-1; D is uncertain. Germline CDR1 MGHDK, CDR2 SYGVNS. The CDR3 is 12 amino acids. Between the trimmed V and J ends, which lost 4 bases and 6 bases, there was a span of 9 bases. This CDR3 reads CASSGPGSEAFF. The CDR3 coding sequence is TGTGCCAGCAGTGGGCCGGGGTCTGAAGCTTTCTTT.

The chain is built from TRBV7-9 and TRBJ1-2; D gene unclear. There are 12 residues in the CDR3. Germline V gene sequence: CDR1 SEHNR, CDR2 FQNEAQ (reference sequence). V dropped 3 bases and J dropped 7 bases, with 9 bases sitting between them. Here the CDR3 DNA reads TGTGCCAGCAGCTTCGCTGTGCGTGGCTACACCTTC. Protein sequence: CASSFAVRGYTF.

The chain has TRBV27 and TRBJ2-5; tentatively, D is TRBD2 (5 bases). Germline assignment: CDR1 MNHEY and CDR2 SMNVEV (reference sequence). V was clipped by 6 bases and J by 2 bases, with 7 bases between them. CDR3 length: 12 residues. CDR3 bases: TGTGCCAGCAGGGACTTACAAGAGACCCAGTACTTC. Encoded protein: CASRDLQETQYF.

The chain combines TRBV5-1 with TRBJ2-5; the D gene is possibly TRBD1 (6 bases). CDR1 is SGHRS and CDR2 is YFSETQ in the germline V gene. This CDR3 has 14 residues. Trimming removed 0 bases at V and 5 bases at J, with 11 bases between. In DNA form, the CDR3 reads TGCGCCAGCAGCTTGGGACAGGTCTCGGAGACCCAGTACTTC. This encodes CASSLGQVSETQYF.

This clone was observed a single time. The V and J genes are TRBV19 and TRBJ1-5; unclear D gene. V lost 5 bases and J 3 bases, leaving 8 bases between the germline ends. Germline V CDR1 and CDR2: LNHDA, SQIVND (reference sequence). The length of the CDR3 is 13 residues. DNA for the CDR3: TGTGCCAGTAGTTTCGGATACAATCAGCCCCAGCATTTT. This encodes CASSFGYNQPQHF.

This chain joins TRBV27 and TRBJ2-7; TRBD2 is a possible D gene (6 bases). The germline V and J ends were trimmed by 6 bases and 5 bases, with 14 bases remaining between them. The germline V gene has CDR1 MNHEY and CDR2 SMNVEV (reference sequence). The CDR3 runs to 13 residues. In DNA form, the CDR3 reads TGTGCCAGCAGGAACTTAGGGACTGACGAGCAGTACTTC. As protein: CASRNLGTDEQYF.

The V gene is TRBV30, the J gene TRBJ2-1, with D perhaps TRBD2 (6 bases). The CDR3 is made up of 16 amino acids. The V and J ends lost 0 bases and 2 bases respectively, with 14 bases between them. Germline CDR1 and CDR2: GTSNPN and SVGIG (reference sequence). CDR3 sequence: CAWSVSGGAPYNEQFF. CDR3 in DNA: TGTGCCTGGAGTGTTTCCGGCGGGGCGCCCTACAATGAGCAGTTCTTC.

V gene TRBV19 combines with J gene TRBJ2-1, with D possibly matching TRBD1 (6 bases). Trimming removed 5 bases at V and 1 base at J, with 12 bases between. The germline V gene encodes CDR1 LNHDA and CDR2 SQIVND (reference sequence). CDR3 length: 15 amino acids. As DNA, the CDR3 is TGTGCCAGTAGTCCCTCCGGGACATCCTACAATGAGCAGTTCTTC. Its protein is CASSPSGTSYNEQFF.

The chain joins TRBV7-9 to TRBJ1-1, with a possible D match to TRBD1 (5 bases). Germline V gene lookup returns CDR1 SEHNR and CDR2 FQNEAQ (reference sequence). Trimming shortened V by 5 bases and J by 3 bases, and 16 bases separated the two germline ends. CDR3 length: 15 amino acids. The CDR3: CASSPPGRWDTEAFF. DNA for the CDR3: TGTGCCAGCAGCCCTCCGGGGCGGTGGGACACTGAAGCTTTCTTT.

V and J are TRBV5-4 and TRBJ2-3; TRBD2 matches 11 bases. This CDR3 has 18 residues. With 0 bases clipped from V and 0 bases from J, the junction kept 6 bases outside the gene matches. Germline V gene data show CDR1 as SGHNT and CDR2 as YYREEE (reference sequence). Written as DNA, the CDR3 is TGTGCCAGCAGCTTGGGTAGCGGGGGGGACGTTAGCACAGATACGCAGTATTTT. Translating it yields CASSLGSGGDVSTDTQYF.

This clone showed up just once. One end of the junction varies from germline; a read error may be responsible. The sample carries other DNA sequences with the same CDR3. V is TRBV13 and J is TRBJ2-7; D gene uncertain. In germline, CDR1 is PRHDT, CDR2 FYEKMQ (reference sequence). CDR3 length: 12 amino acids. The CDR3 DNA is TGTGCCAGCAGCCTAGGCCACCACGAGCAGTACTTC. The encoded protein is CASSLGHHEQYF.

V and J are TRBV5-5 and TRBJ1-1; D gene ambiguous. Germline values: CDR1 SGHKS, CDR2 YYEKEE (reference sequence). This CDR3 is built from 16 residues. V was cut by 4 bases and J by 1 base, with 17 bases left in between. CDR3 DNA: TGTGCCAGCAGCCCCTTCGGCAGACCTTCGAACACTGAAGCTTTCTTT. Encoded protein: CASSPFGRPSNTEAFF.

The V and J genes are TRBV7-9 and TRBJ2-7, with D uncertain. The CDR3 runs to 14 residues. Germline CDR1 and CDR2: SEHNR and FQNEAQ (reference sequence). Deletions cut 3 bases from V and 2 bases from J, with 11 bases between. CDR3 nucleotide sequence: TGTGCCAGCAGCTTCGGATCTTCCACCTACGAGCAGTACTTC. Its protein product is CASSFGSSTYEQYF.

This chain joins TRBV27 and TRBJ2-2, with unresolved D. This CDR3 is built from 13 residues. CDR1 is MNHEY and CDR2 is SMNVEV in the germline V gene (reference sequence). Trimming removed 5 bases from V and 8 bases from J, with 12 bases in between. This chain's CDR3 is CASSPYFSGELFF. The DNA for the CDR3 is TGTGCCAGCAGTCCCTATTTTTCTGGGGAGCTGTTTTTT.

This clone was counted between two and nine times. V gene TRBV15 combines with J gene TRBJ1-5; D might be TRBD1 (6 bases). The germline V and J ends were trimmed by 5 bases and 5 bases, with 22 bases remaining between them. This CDR3 is built from 17 residues. The germline gives CDR1 LNHNV, CDR2 YYDKDF (reference sequence). CDR3 in amino acids: CATSRFGGQLKDQPQHF. The DNA of the CDR3 is TGTGCCACCAGCCGCTTCGGTGGACAGTTAAAGGATCAGCCCCAGCATTTT.

V gene TRBV6-6 combines with J gene TRBJ1-6; D is undetermined. V was pared by 0 bases and J by 5 bases, with 8 bases between. The CDR3 is 15 residues long. From germline, CDR1 is MNHNY and CDR2 SVGAGI (reference sequence). CDR3 sequence reads: CASSYSPGDNSPLHF. The CDR3, as DNA: TGTGCCAGCAGTTACTCGCCAGGAGATAATTCACCCCTCCACTTT.

The chain combines TRBV18 with TRBJ2-3; D not resolved. This CDR3 contains 16 residues. With 0 bases removed from V and 8 bases from J, the gap between germline ends came to 18 bases. Germline CDR1 reads KGHSH; CDR2 reads LQKENI. The CDR3 DNA reads TGTGCCAGCTCACCACCCCGTATAGATCCCCGTGGTACGCAGTATTTT. Its translation: CASSPPRIDPRGTQYF.

This chain links TRBV7-2 with TRBJ1-5; D gene uncertain. This CDR3 is 12 amino acids long. Trimming took 3 bases from V and 10 from J, leaving 10 bases between them. Germline V gives CDR1 SGHTA, CDR2 FQGNSA. CDR3 coding DNA: TGTGCCAGCAGCTTTGACACCACCCCCCAGCATTTT. Its translation: CASSFDTTPQHF.

The J gene is TRBJ2-1, the V gene TRBV7-6, with D possibly called TRBD1 or TRBD2 (5 bases each). V lost 5 bases and J 1 base, leaving 12 bases between the germline ends. The CDR3 consists of 15 residues. Germline V CDR1 and CDR2: SGHVS, FNYEAQ. CDR3 DNA: TGTGCCAGCAGCCCCCGGGACGGTTCCTACAATGAGCAGTTCTTC. Its translation: CASSPRDGSYNEQFF.

The J gene is TRBJ1-1, the V gene TRBV4-1; maybe TRBD1 (6 bases). CDR1 and CDR2 from the germline V gene are MGHRA and YSYEKL. V gave up 4 bases and J gave up 4 bases, with 16 bases separating them. The CDR3 is 15 residues long. This chain's CDR3 is CASSPSGGAGTEAFF. CDR3 DNA: TGCGCCAGCAGCCCGAGTGGGGGGGCAGGCACTGAAGCTTTCTTT.

The chain is built from TRBV29-1 and TRBJ2-1, with no clear D. Germline CDR1 is SQVTM and CDR2 is ANQGSEA. The CDR3 runs 11 residues. V was clipped by 3 bases and J by 6 bases, with 6 bases between them. The CDR3 region is CSVDVGNEQFF. In DNA form, the CDR3 reads TGCAGCGTTGATGTCGGCAATGAGCAGTTCTTC.

The rearrangement joins TRBV28 to TRBJ2-7; D unclear. Trimming took 3 bases from V and 7 from J, leaving 13 bases between them. The germline V gene encodes CDR1 MDHEN and CDR2 SYDVKM. The CDR3 contains 13 residues. As DNA, the CDR3 is TGTGCCAGCAGTTTGAGTGGGTTGGAAGAGCAGTACTTC. This codes for CASSLSGLEEQYF.

The V gene is TRBV7-3, the J gene TRBJ2-1; 11 nucleotides line up with TRBD1. This CDR3 region has 16 residues. Germline-derived CDR1 and CDR2 are SGHTA and FQGTGA. V was clipped by 2 bases and J by 6 bases; unmatched bases: 6. This CDR3 is CASSLSRDRGANEQFF. In DNA, the CDR3 is TGTGCCAGCAGCTTATCTCGGGACAGGGGGGCCAATGAGCAGTTCTTC.

The rearrangement uses TRBV29-1 and TRBJ2-3; a weak D match, TRBD2 (6 bases). The CDR3 runs to 13 residues. Germline V gene sequence: CDR1 SQVTM, CDR2 ANQGSEA. V shed 5 bases and J shed 4 bases, with 13 bases lying between them. CDR3 coding DNA: TGCAGCGTTCCGGGACTGGAGGCAGATACGCAGTATTTT. Residues: CSVPGLEADTQYF.

The CDR3 protein is CAWSPKGQVYGYTF. For the CDR3, the DNA is TGTGCCTGGAGTCCCAAGGGCCAGGTCTATGGCTACACCTTC. The genes are TRBV30 and TRBJ1-2; no definite D call. The CDR3 covers 14 residues. Germline assignment: CDR1 GTSNPN and CDR2 SVGIG (reference sequence). The V end was cut by 2 bases, the J end by 4 bases, with 14 bases between. Variable domain in full (rest from reference TRBV30 and TRBJ1-2): SQTIHQWPATLVQPVGSPLSLECTVEGTSNPNLYWYRQAAGRGLQLLFYSVGIGQISSEVPQNLSASRPQDRQFILSSKKLLLSDSGFYLCAWSPKGQVYGYTFGSGTRLTVV.

This chain connects TRBV30 to TRBJ1-2; 7 nucleotides align to TRBD1. J was trimmed by 9 bases and V by 0 bases; bases with no gene match: 4. CDR1 and CDR2 from the germline V gene are GTSNPN and SVGIG (reference sequence). This CDR3 spans 12 amino acids. CDR3 protein: CAWSVRQGRYTF. CDR3 sequence (DNA): TGTGCCTGGAGTGTAAGACAGGGTCGCTACACCTTC.

This rearrangement joins TRBV18 to TRBJ2-1, with D possibly TRBD2 on 6 matching bases. Trimming left V 6 bases short and J 10 bases short, with 19 bases between. Germline-derived CDR1 and CDR2 are KGHSH and LQKENI. The CDR3 runs to 14 residues. The CDR3 reads CASSPGLVGSEQFF. DNA for the CDR3: TGTGCCAGCTCCCCGGGACTGGTGGGGTCGGAGCAGTTCTTC.

The rearrangement joins TRBV6-1 to TRBJ2-5; D may be TRBD1 or TRBD2 (5 bases each). CDR1 MNHNS and CDR2 SASEGT come from the germline V gene. Trimming removed 1 base at V and 0 bases at J, with 12 bases between. The CDR3 is made up of 16 amino acids. The CDR3 loop is CASSEGLMGHQETQYF. CDR3 sequence (DNA): TGTGCCAGCAGTGAAGGTTTGATGGGACACCAAGAGACCCAGTACTTC.